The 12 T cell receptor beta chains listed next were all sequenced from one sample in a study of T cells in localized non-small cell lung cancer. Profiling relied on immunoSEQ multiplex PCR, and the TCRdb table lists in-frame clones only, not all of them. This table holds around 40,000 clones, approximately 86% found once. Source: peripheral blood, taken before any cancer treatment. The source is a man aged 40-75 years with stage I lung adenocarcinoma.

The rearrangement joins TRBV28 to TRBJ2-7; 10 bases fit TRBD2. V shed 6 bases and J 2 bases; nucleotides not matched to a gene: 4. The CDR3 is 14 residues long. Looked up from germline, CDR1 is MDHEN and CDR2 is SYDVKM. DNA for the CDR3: TGTGCCAGCAGCCAGCGGGAGGGCCCCTACGAGCAGTACTTC. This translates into CASSQREGPYEQYF.

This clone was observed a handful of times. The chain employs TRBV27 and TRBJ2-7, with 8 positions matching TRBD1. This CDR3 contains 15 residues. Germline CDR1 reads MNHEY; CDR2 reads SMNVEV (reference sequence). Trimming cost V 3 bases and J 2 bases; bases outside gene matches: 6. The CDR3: CASSFVDRATYEQYF. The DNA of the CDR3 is TGTGCCAGCAGTTTTGTGGACAGGGCCACCTACGAGCAGTACTTC.

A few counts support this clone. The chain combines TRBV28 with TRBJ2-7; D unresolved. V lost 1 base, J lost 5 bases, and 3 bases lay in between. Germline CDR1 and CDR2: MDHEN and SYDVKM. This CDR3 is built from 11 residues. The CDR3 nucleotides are TGTGCCAGCAGTTTATCCGACGAGCAGTACTTC. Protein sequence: CASSLSDEQYF.

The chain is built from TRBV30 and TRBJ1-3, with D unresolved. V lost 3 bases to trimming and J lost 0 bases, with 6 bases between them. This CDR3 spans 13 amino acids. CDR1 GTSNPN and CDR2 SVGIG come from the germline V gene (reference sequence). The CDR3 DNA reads TGTGCCTGGAGACAGACCTCTGGAAACACCATATATTTT. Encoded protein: CAWRQTSGNTIYF.

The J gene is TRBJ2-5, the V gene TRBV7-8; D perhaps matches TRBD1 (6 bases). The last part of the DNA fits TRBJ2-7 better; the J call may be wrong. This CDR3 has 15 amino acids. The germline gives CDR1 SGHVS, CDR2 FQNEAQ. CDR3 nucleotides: TGTGCCAGCAGCTTAGGTCAACAGGGAATCTACGAGCAGTACTTC. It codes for CASSLGQQGIYEQYF.

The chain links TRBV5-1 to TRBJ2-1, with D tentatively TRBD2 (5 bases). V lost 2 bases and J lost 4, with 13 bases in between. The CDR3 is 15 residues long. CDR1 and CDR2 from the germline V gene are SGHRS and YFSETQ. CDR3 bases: TGCGCCAGCAGCTTTGGCAGCGGAGTGTACAATGAGCAGTTCTTC. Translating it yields CASSFGSGVYNEQFF.

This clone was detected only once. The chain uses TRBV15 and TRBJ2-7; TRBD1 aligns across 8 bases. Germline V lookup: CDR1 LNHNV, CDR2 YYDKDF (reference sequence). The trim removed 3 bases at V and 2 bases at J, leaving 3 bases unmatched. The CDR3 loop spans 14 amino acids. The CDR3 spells CATSRAGGPYEQYF. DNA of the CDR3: TGTGCCACCAGCAGGGCAGGGGGCCCCTACGAGCAGTACTTC.

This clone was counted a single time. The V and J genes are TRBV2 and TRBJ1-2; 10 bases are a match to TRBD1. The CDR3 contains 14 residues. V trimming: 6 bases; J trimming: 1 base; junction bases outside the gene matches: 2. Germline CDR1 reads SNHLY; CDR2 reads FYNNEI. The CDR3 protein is CASSGTGDNYGYTF. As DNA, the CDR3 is TGTGCCAGCAGCGGGACAGGGGATAACTATGGCTACACCTTC.

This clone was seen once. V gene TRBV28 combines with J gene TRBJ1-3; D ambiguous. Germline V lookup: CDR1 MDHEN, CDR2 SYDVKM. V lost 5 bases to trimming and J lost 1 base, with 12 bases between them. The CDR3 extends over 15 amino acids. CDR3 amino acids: CASSPFGLSGNTIYF. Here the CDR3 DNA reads TGTGCCAGCAGTCCCTTTGGGTTATCTGGAAACACCATATATTTT. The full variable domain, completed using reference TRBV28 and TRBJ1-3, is DVKVTQSSRYLVKRTGEKVFLECVQDMDHENMFWYRQDPGLGLRLIYFSYDVKMKEKGDIPEGYSVSREKKERFSLILESASTNQTSMYLCASSPFGLSGNTIYFGEGSWLTVV.

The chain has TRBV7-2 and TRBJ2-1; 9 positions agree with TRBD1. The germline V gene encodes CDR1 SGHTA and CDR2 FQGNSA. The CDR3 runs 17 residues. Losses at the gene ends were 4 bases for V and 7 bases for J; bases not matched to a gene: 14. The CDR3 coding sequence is TGTGCCAGCAGCTCCCGCCGCTCGGGACAGGGTCAGAATGAGCAGTTCTTC. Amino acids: CASSSRRSGQGQNEQFF.

CDR3 loop: CASSQDQLPTDTQYF. In nucleotides, the CDR3 is TGTGCCAGCAGCCAAGATCAACTGCCCACAGATACGCAGTATTTT. J is TRBJ2-3 and V is TRBV4-2; D gene unclear. With 0 bases removed from V and 2 bases from J, the gap between germline ends came to 9 bases. This CDR3 region has 15 residues. Germline values: CDR1 LGHNA, CDR2 YNFKEQ.

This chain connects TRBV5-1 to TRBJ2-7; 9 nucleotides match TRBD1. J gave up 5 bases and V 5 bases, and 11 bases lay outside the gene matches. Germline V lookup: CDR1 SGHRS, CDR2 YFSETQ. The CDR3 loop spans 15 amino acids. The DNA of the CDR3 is TGCGCCAGCAGACCGATCGGACAGGGGCAAAACGAGCAGTACTTC. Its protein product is CASRPIGQGQNEQYF.